This TCR beta chain originates from a study of shared clonotypes between healthy human individuals. Sequencing was performed with immunoSEQ multiplex PCR; in TCRdb, only in-frame clones are kept and a portion is missing. The sample yields approximately 710,000 clones, about 90% seen once. Those who donated, Caucasian adults without exception, all lived in Nashville, Tennessee. Source material: memory CD8+ T cells from PBMCs. Subset noted: CD45RO+ cells pooled with CCR7-negative TemRA cells. This receptor was identified in a man aged 18 to 29 in good health. Some clones in this sample may be carry-over from other donors' samples.

As DNA, the CDR3 is TGTGCCAGCAGTCAGGGGCTCCGCTACGAGCAGTACTTC. It yields the protein CASSQGLRYEQYF. The V gene is TRBV7-9, the J gene TRBJ2-7; a possible D gene is TRBD1 (6 bases). Trimming pared 6 bases from V and 3 bases from J, leaving 12 bases between. Germline V gene data show CDR1 as SEHNR and CDR2 as FQNEAQ (reference sequence). The CDR3 is 13 residues long.